This T cell receptor beta chain is from a study of T cells in Graves' hyperthyroidism and ophthalmopathy. Researchers took RNA transcripts and amplified the TCR beta CDR3 regions from them. HTBI primers were used for first-round RT-PCR of the TCR CDR3. TCRdb fed the multiplex PCR reads into MiXCR, producing one record per CDR3 protein. The sample lists 400,000 or so distinct CDR3 sequences; 11% to 15% were seen once. In its sample, this clonotype was seen many times. One junction end disagrees with the germline gene, perhaps due to a read error. There are 12 residues in the CDR3. Germline loops: CDR1 KGHSH, CDR2 LQKENI.

V usage is TRBV18 and J usage is TRBJ2-7; no definite D call. This receptor was taken from a man aged 50-60 years with Graves' ophthalmopathy. The material sequenced was blood. The CDR3 nucleotides read TGTGCCAGCACACCTAGGTTGGGCGAGCAGTACTTC. Protein sequence: CASTPRLGEQYF.